This T cell receptor (beta chain) was retrieved from a study of blood T cells in healthy people across ages. Germline CDR1 LGHNA, CDR2 YNFKEQ. V was clipped by 2 bases and J by 5 bases; unmatched bases: 9. The CDR3 contains 16 residues. In this sample, this clonotype turned up a few times. Its target is unknown. Study observations and caveats: Those diversity estimates obtained from one million T cells were thought to be underestimates. The fall in TCR beta diversity per million T cells was roughly linear with age. Expanded clonotype shifts may have been confounded, as the donors had an unknown CMV status. Long-lived donors exceeded aged donors in naive CD4+ cells and diversity.

A second PCR of 7 to 11 cycles used a sample-barcoded 5' primer and a J-beta primer mix. MiXCR, run by TCRdb on the 5' RACE reads, gives a single entry per CDR3 protein. The profile shows hundreds of thousands of distinct CDR3 sequences, roughly three fifths of them singletons. This TCR derives from a man in his sixties in good health. Sequenced material: blood. V usage is TRBV4-2 and J usage is TRBJ1-2; 9 bases agree with TRBD1. Here the CDR3 reads CASSQNRGLSGYGYTF. The CDR3, as DNA: TGTGCCAGCAGCCAAAACAGGGGGCTTAGCGGGTATGGCTACACCTTC.